The sequence of this TCR beta chain was determined in a study of blood T cell repertoires in COVID-19. In the study overall: COVID-19 samples collected from the United States, Italy and Spain covered acute and convalescent phases.

Germline-derived CDR1 and CDR2 are SGHDN and FVKESK. The CDR3 sequence is 15 residues long. Trimming took 2 bases from V and 5 from J; bases not matched to a gene: 7. Recruits, aged roughly 18 to 95 years, lived in 25 or so US areas. Authors' analysis steps: Amplification with reference gene primers provided the estimates of nucleated cell counts. Libraries were prepared by immunoSEQ multiplex PCR; TCRdb keeps only in-frame clonotypes and omits some of them. V and J calls plus clone size are reproduced from that table; the DNA served to infer D and trimming. Of 150,000 to 200,000 clones in the sample, approximately 88% are singletons; the top ten hold roughly 8.6%.

This clonotype was obtained from a young woman who had recovered from COVID-19. The chain joins TRBV14 to TRBJ1-1; 8 positions match TRBD1. Sequences were obtained from PBMCs or T cells enriched from blood (not recorded which). The CDR3 region has the DNA TGTGCCAGCAGCCAATGGGGGACAGGACGAACTGAAGCTTTCTTT. Its protein product is CASSQWGTGRTEAFF.